These 5 T cell receptor beta chains were all obtained from the same sample, sequenced in a study of CD8+ T cells in alopecia areata (dated by TCRdb to 2016 to 2018). Libraries were made using the immunoSEQ multiplex PCR assay. RNA was extracted from all samples and reverse transcribed into cDNA as template for TCR sequencing. The table comes from immuneACCESS by way of TCRdb, which keeps in-frame sequences with V and J called. Part of the clones is missing from these tables; in studies checked, under half for an unresolved V gene and the rest for unknown reasons. The sample features about 270,000 clones, and none is a singleton. The ten largest make up about 1.2% of the sample. Cells from pooled mouse cutaneous lymph nodes were stained for CD4, CD8alpha, NKG2D, NKG2ACE and other markers and then sorted on a BD Influx. Material for sequencing was CD4+ T cells sorted from a lymph node. The receptors here all came from a C3H/HeJ mouse with alopecia areata. Members of this strain share the MHC haplotype H2-k.

This clone was observed many times. Any gene name here is a mouse gene name. Sequencing ends 4 residues short of the CDR3 end; the germline J gene provides the rest. This CDR3 is also generated by other DNA sequences in the sample. The chain couples TRBV13-1 to TRBJ1-2; maybe TRBD1 (5 bases). The CDR3 length is 13 residues. CDR1 is NSHNY and CDR2 is SYGAGN in the germline V gene. V gave up 2 bases and J gave up 3 bases, with 8 bases separating them. The CDR3: CASSDRVDSDYTF. The sequenced CDR3 bases are TGTGCCAGCAGTGACAGGGTCGACTCC.

This clone was detected only a few times. Gene names denote mouse genes. Read coverage stops 4 residues before the CDR3 terminus; the germline J gene supplies the remainder. This chain joins TRBV31 and TRBJ2-3, with 11 bases lining up with TRBD2. Germline V gene lookup returns CDR1 GKSSPN and CDR2 SITVG. The ends lost 3 bases at V and 0 bases at J; junction bases unmatched: 5. There are 16 residues in the CDR3. The part of the CDR3 DNA that was read is TGTGCCTGGAGGAGACTGGGGGGGACTAGTGCAGAA. Its protein product is CAWRRLGGTSAE. In full, the CDR3 reads CAWRRLGGTSAETLYF.

As to this clone: These gene names are mouse names. The read terminates 4 residues ahead of where the CDR3 ends, so the germline J gene completes it. The chain couples TRBV13-3 to TRBJ2-7; 8 bases are shared with TRBD2. The germline V gene encodes CDR1 NNHDY and CDR2 SYVADS. With 3 bases clipped from V and 3 bases from J, the junction kept 5 bases outside the gene matches. CDR3 length: 14 residues. The CDR3: CASSVTGVNYEQYF. The sequenced part of the CDR3 DNA is TGTGCCAGCAGTGTGACTGGGGTGAACTAT.

This clone has only a few counts. Genes and germline are mouse. The DNA ends 4 residues before the CDR3 does, and the rest of the CDR3 is filled in from the germline J gene. Within the sample, other DNA sequences also encode this same CDR3. This chain uses TRBV1 with TRBJ2-3, with TRBD2 identical over 8 bases. Per germline, CDR1 NSQYPW and CDR2 LRSPGD (reference sequence). The CDR3 contains 16 residues. With V trimmed by 0 bases and J by 0 bases, 2 bases remained unmatched. CDR3 bases read: TGCACCTGCAGTGCAGATCTGGGGGGTAGTGCAGAA. This gives the protein CTCSADLGGSAE. The whole CDR3 is CTCSADLGGSAETLYF.

As for this clone: Gene names and germline match the mouse. The sequenced fragment ends 4 residues before the CDR3 boundary, so the rest is inferred from the germline J gene. The genes are TRBV13-3 and TRBJ2-3; the D gene is possibly TRBD1 (5 bases). Germline values: CDR1 NNHDY, CDR2 SYVADS. V was trimmed by 3 bases and J by 0 bases, leaving 8 bases between them. The CDR3 has 14 residues. The part of the CDR3 DNA that was read is TGTGCCAGCAGTGGGCCAGGGAGTGCAGAA. Protein sequence: CASSGPGSAE. The full CDR3 is CASSGPGSAETLYF.